This T cell receptor (beta chain) was profiled in a study of blood T cell repertoires in COVID-19. Study summary: The origin of the acute and convalescent COVID-19 samples was the United States, Italy and Spain. T cells, B-cell-depleted T cells, or PBMCs provided the cDNA or gDNA that served as material.

Original processing notes: Amplifying reference gene primers gave estimates of nucleated cell counts. Repertoires were generated with immunoSEQ multiplex PCR, while TCRdb's copy carries only in-frame clones and drops some. The V and J calls and clone size were taken over from that table, and D and trimming were inferred from the DNA. Among under 350,000 clones listed, approximately 87% were seen once. CDR1 is LNHDA and CDR2 is SQIVND in the germline V gene (reference sequence). The V gene lost 7 bases and the J gene lost 1 base, with 11 bases spanning the gap. This CDR3 is 14 amino acids long. The receptor was derived from a man in his sixties who had recovered from COVID-19. The sample consisted of peripheral blood. The chain carries TRBV19 and TRBJ1-3, with a tentative D call TRBD1 (5 bases). CDR3 in amino acids: CASKIGESGNTIYF. CDR3 bases: TGTGCCAGTAAGATAGGGGAATCTGGAAACACCATATATTTT.